The 15 T cell receptor beta chains presented below share a single source sample, sequenced in a study of human thymus T cells. TCRdb's table, derived via immunoSEQ multiplex PCR, lists solely in-frame clones and lacks some. The table has tens of thousands of clones, approximately 93% seen once; the top ten hold over 0.1%. The sequenced sample was blood. Receptor source: a boy under two years old with a congenital heart defect but otherwise immunologically healthy.

This clone was seen just once. The chain uses TRBV23-1 and TRBJ2-1; the match to TRBD2 covers 9 bases. TRBV23-1 is an ORF; its function is uncertain. Trimming took 5 bases from V and 2 from J; bases not matched to a gene: 4. This CDR3 is 15 amino acids long. The CDR3 DNA is TGCGCCAGCAGTTTAGCGGGGGTAGCCTACAATGAGCAGTTCTTC. It yields the protein CASSLAGVAYNEQFF.

V usage is TRBV7-2 and J usage is TRBJ2-7, with 10 positions matching TRBD1. V lost 8 bases and J lost 3; bases outside the gene matches: 4. The CDR3 length is 13 residues. The germline CDR1 and CDR2 sequences are SGHTA and FQGNSA. CDR3 in DNA: TGTGCCAGCGGGGGGACAGGGGTCTACGAGCAGTACTTC. Residues: CASGGTGVYEQYF.

The V call is TRBV4-1, the J call TRBJ2-1; the D gene is possibly TRBD1 (5 bases). The germline V gene encodes CDR1 MGHRA and CDR2 YSYEKL. The V gene lost 2 bases and the J gene lost 3 bases, with 17 bases spanning the gap. This CDR3 is built from 17 residues. CDR3 sequence (DNA): TGCGCCAGCAGCCAACGAACCCCTGGGGCTAGCTACAATGAGCAGTTCTTC. It is translated as CASSQRTPGASYNEQFF.

This clone was recorded a few times. The chain links TRBV6-8 to TRBJ1-2, with 9 bases that match TRBD1. Germline V CDR1 and CDR2: MNHGY, SAAAGT. V trimming: 0 bases; J trimming: 6 bases; junction bases outside the gene matches: 5. This CDR3 spans 15 amino acids. The CDR3 reads CASSYSNRGHDGYTF. CDR3 nucleotides: TGTGCCAGCAGTTACTCGAACAGGGGGCATGATGGCTACACCTTC.

The chain couples TRBV6-5 to TRBJ2-7, with 9 bases identical to TRBD1. Trimming at V came to 6 bases and at J to 1 base, leaving 7 bases not matched to a gene. In germline, CDR1 is MNHEY, CDR2 SVGAGI. The CDR3 totals 15 residues. The CDR3 here is CASSSGQGLSYEQYF. CDR3 nucleotide sequence: TGTGCCAGCAGCTCCGGACAGGGGCTTTCCTACGAGCAGTACTTC.

The chain recombines TRBV7-9 with TRBJ2-7; TRBD2 aligns across 13 bases. The J segment lost 2 bases and the V segment lost 2 bases, leaving 9 bases of the junction unmatched. From germline, CDR1 is SEHNR and CDR2 FQNEAQ (reference sequence). The CDR3 consists of 18 residues. The CDR3 DNA sequence: TGTGCCAGCAGCTTAACGAGGGGAACTAGCGGGGGGGCCTACGAGCAGTACTTC. Encoded protein: CASSLTRGTSGGAYEQYF.

The gene calls are TRBV7-2 and TRBJ2-7, with 11 positions matching TRBD2. The CDR3 is made up of 17 amino acids. With V trimmed by 5 bases and J by 0 bases, 9 bases remained unmatched. The germline V gene encodes CDR1 SGHTA and CDR2 FQGNSA. DNA of the CDR3: TGTGCCAGCAGCCGGGGAGCCCTAGCGGGGGGCTCCTACGAGCAGTACTTC. Amino acid sequence: CASSRGALAGGSYEQYF.

This clone was observed a single time. This chain uses TRBV28 with TRBJ1-2; a possible D gene is TRBD1 (6 bases). The CDR3 has 14 amino acids. Per germline, CDR1 MDHEN and CDR2 SYDVKM. With 6 bases removed from V and 4 bases from J, the gap between germline ends came to 15 bases. The CDR3 protein is CASSPLGQFYGYTF. DNA for the CDR3: TGTGCCAGCAGCCCTCTTGGACAGTTCTATGGCTACACCTTC.

The chain employs TRBV9 and TRBJ2-3; the match to TRBD2 covers 9 bases. This CDR3 has 14 residues. After removal of 4 bases from V and 2 bases from J, the junction contained 2 bases not matched to a gene. Looked up from germline, CDR1 is SGDLS and CDR2 is YYNGEE. CDR3 sequence reads: CASSPSGVTDTQYF. The CDR3 DNA is TGTGCCAGCAGCCCTAGCGGGGTCACAGATACGCAGTATTTT.

The chain joins TRBV28 to TRBJ2-7, with D hard to call. The CDR3 runs 12 residues. Per germline, CDR1 MDHEN and CDR2 SYDVKM. Trimming stripped 6 bases from V and 3 bases from J, with 9 bases between. Written as DNA, the CDR3 is TGTGCCAGCAGGTCGGGCAACTACGAGCAGTACTTC. Translated, it gives CASRSGNYEQYF.

This rearrangement joins TRBV6-1 to TRBJ2-7; no clear D. The CDR3 loop spans 12 amino acids. The germline gives CDR1 MNHNS, CDR2 SASEGT. V was cut by 6 bases and J by 2 bases, with 8 bases left in between. The CDR3 sequence: CASRRSTYEQYF. Here the CDR3 DNA reads TGTGCCAGCAGGAGGTCCACCTACGAGCAGTACTTC.

This rearrangement joins TRBV27 to TRBJ2-7; the D is unclear. V was clipped by 3 bases and J by 2 bases, with 11 bases between them. Germline lookup yields CDR1 MNHEY and CDR2 SMNVEV (reference sequence). CDR3 length: 14 residues. CDR3 sequence: CASSFGGSTYEQYF. The CDR3 region has the DNA TGTGCCAGCAGTTTTGGTGGGTCCACCTACGAGCAGTACTTC.

The chain employs TRBV6-5 and TRBJ2-1, with no clear D. CDR3 size: 15 residues. Trimming cost V 5 bases and J 0 bases, with 11 bases left between them. Germline CDR1 MNHEY, CDR2 SVGAGI. In DNA, the CDR3 is TGTGCCAGCAGTCCGCACTGGCTCTCCTACAATGAGCAGTTCTTC. Protein sequence: CASSPHWLSYNEQFF.

The rearrangement links TRBV21-1 to TRBJ1-4; TRBD1, the table's D call, lacks a check against the DNA. TRBV21-1 is a recognized pseudogene. CDR3 length: 15 amino acids. CDR3 protein: CASSTRTGINEKLFF. The CDR3 DNA reads TGTGCCAGCAGCACCAGGACAGGGATTAATGAAAAACTGTTTTTT.

CDR3: CASSLAVQGAKNIQYF. CDR3 sequence (DNA): TGTGCCAGCAGCTTAGCCGTCCAGGGAGCCAAAAACATTCAGTACTTC. The rearrangement uses TRBV7-9 and TRBJ2-4, with D maybe TRBD1 (5 bases). With 0 bases removed from V and 0 bases from J, the gap between germline ends came to 9 bases. The V gene's germline CDR1 is SEHNR and CDR2 FQNEAQ (reference sequence). The CDR3 has 16 amino acids.